This T cell receptor beta chain was sequenced in a study of blood T cell repertoires in COVID-19. Study at large: Material from acute and convalescent COVID-19 was sourced from the United States, Italy and Spain. The analysed material was cDNA or gDNA that came from T cells, B-cell-depleted T cells, or PBMCs.

Seattle enrolled patients during active infection and tracked them longitudinally. As handled by the study authors: Estimated nucleated cell counts came from reference gene primer amplification. Libraries were prepared by immunoSEQ multiplex PCR; TCRdb keeps only in-frame clonotypes and omits some of them. V and J calls and clone size are given by that table; D and trimming were obtained from the DNA. Of about 410,000 clones listed, 89% were seen once; the top ten hold roughly 1.5%. This CDR3 has 15 amino acids. Germline V gives CDR1 MNHEY, CDR2 SMNVEV (reference sequence). The J segment lost 3 bases and the V segment lost 8 bases, leaving 12 bases of the junction unmatched.

The chain carries TRBV27 and TRBJ2-5; TRBD1 matches at 7 bases. Source material: peripheral blood. The sequence was collected from a woman in her 40s with COVID-19, enrolled during active disease. CDR3 loop: CASRLLRTGEETQYF. The CDR3 nucleotides read TGTGCCAGCCGACTTCTCCGGACAGGCGAAGAGACCCAGTACTTC.